This TCR beta chain was retrieved from a study of T cell responses to AZD1222 COVID-19 vaccine. At the level of the study: Whether given at about 4 or about 12 weeks, second doses were pooled.

For this clone: Antigen: not known.

Assay used: immunoSEQ multiplex PCR; TCRdb lists only in-frame clones, some missing. The profile shows roughly 100,000 clones, 70% to 90% of them singletons. Notes on the study in general: It was only after the peak T cell response that any repertoires were sampled.

V was clipped by 4 bases and J by 4 bases, with 12 bases between them. From germline, CDR1 is SGHAT and CDR2 FQNNGV. The CDR3 consists of 14 residues. The input for sequencing was peripheral blood, taken on day 0 of AZD1222 vaccination. The chain joins TRBV11-2 to TRBJ2-3; D is tentatively TRBD1 or TRBD2 (5 bases each). The TCR originated in an adult in good health. CDR3 residues: CASSWGRTPDTQYF. The CDR3 DNA reads as TGTGCCAGCAGCTGGGGACGCACCCCAGATACGCAGTATTTT. Filled out from reference TRBV11-2 and TRBJ2-3, the complete variable domain reads EAGVAQSPRYKIIEKRQSVAFWCNPISGHATLYWYQQILGQGPKLLIQFQNNGVVDDSQLPKDRFSAERLKGVDSTLKIQPAKLEDSAVYLCASSWGRTPDTQYFGPGTRLTVL.